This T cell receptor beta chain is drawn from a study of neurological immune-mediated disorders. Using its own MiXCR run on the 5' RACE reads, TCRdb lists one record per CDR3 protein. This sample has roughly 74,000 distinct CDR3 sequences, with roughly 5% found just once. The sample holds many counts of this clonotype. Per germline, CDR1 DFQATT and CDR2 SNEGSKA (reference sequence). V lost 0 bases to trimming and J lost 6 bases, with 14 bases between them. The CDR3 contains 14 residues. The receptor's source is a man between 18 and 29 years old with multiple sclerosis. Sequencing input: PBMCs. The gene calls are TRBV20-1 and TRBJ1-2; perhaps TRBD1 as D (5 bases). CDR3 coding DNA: TGCAGTGCTAGAGACCTCCAGGGTCGGGATGGCTACACCTTC. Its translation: CSARDLQGRDGYTF.